This TCR beta chain was found in a study of cytomegalovirus exposure and HLA in healthy donors. General observations from the study: The study flagged some 170 TCR beta chains as cytomegalovirus-associated. Most TCR sequences were seen very rarely across donors, but some public TCRs occurred in many. Sequencing likely produced, as an artifact, a cluster of highly shared sequence variants.

The PCR ran on 60 Vbeta and 13 Jbeta primers. Some clones are missing from TCRdb's copy, which holds only in-frame ones; the method was immunoSEQ multiplex PCR. The table includes 150,000 to 200,000 clones, roughly 80% detected once. This CDR3 is built from 13 residues. CDR1 LNHDA and CDR2 SQIVND come from the germline V gene (reference sequence). The ends were cut back, 6 bases at V and 4 bases at J, with 13 bases in the middle. Note on this clone: What it binds is not known.

J is TRBJ2-7 and V is TRBV19; tentative D call: TRBD2 (6 bases). Sequenced material: PBMCs. The TCR was taken from a male donor in good health and CMV-seropositive. CDR3 sequence reads: CASRRGGGYEQYF. DNA of the CDR3: TGTGCCAGTAGGAGGGGAGGAGGGTACGAGCAGTACTTC.